This record looks at one TCR beta chain sequence and its context. Its target is unknown. The data stem from a study of T cells expressing NK-cell markers. Study information: CD3+CD56+NKG2C+, CD3+CD56+NKG2C- and CD3+CD56-NKG2C+ T cells, once sorted, supplied the TCR beta repertoires.

From its re-call of the 5' RACE reads, TCRdb lists each CDR3 protein once, without DNA. This repertoire includes around 470,000 distinct CDR3 sequences. This CDR3 is 17 amino acids long. CDR1 is SGHVS and CDR2 is FQNEAQ in the germline V gene. Study-level findings and limits: HCMV specificity of expanded NKG2C+ T cell clones remained unclear. These clonotypes additionally ranked first within the CD3+CD56-NKG2C+ fraction of four donors.

Sequencing input: blood T cells: a sorted CD56 or NKG2C T cell subset, CD4+ or CD8+ T cells, or bulk PBMC T cells (not recorded which). The receptor was derived from a woman in her 50s in good health. The V gene is TRBV7-8, the J gene TRBJ2-1; TCRdb's assignment of TRBD2 cannot be checked, as there is no DNA. The CDR3 reads CASSSLRGGSSYNEQFF.